These 20 T cell receptor beta chains originate from one sample sequenced in a study of cytomegalovirus exposure and HLA in healthy donors (dated by TCRdb to the late 2010s). The library came from the immunoSEQ multiplex PCR assay. As stored in TCRdb, this immuneACCESS dataset retains in-frame rearrangements with V and J assigned. A fraction of the clones does not appear; measured against another copy, unresolved V genes explain less than half of the discrepancy, and the remainder lacks a known reason. This sample holds 120,000 to 150,000 clones; around 85% were observed only once. Approximately 3% of the sample is taken by the ten largest. Sequenced input: PBMCs. These receptors were obtained from a man younger than 35 in good health and CMV-seronegative.

A single count supports this clone. The chain uses TRBV19 and TRBJ1-5; D is unresolved. V lost 6 bases and J 7 bases, leaving 16 bases between the germline ends. Germline V lookup: CDR1 LNHDA, CDR2 SQIVND (reference sequence). This CDR3 spans 14 amino acids. CDR3 amino acids: CASSPRSSGQPQHF. The DNA for the CDR3 is TGTGCCAGTAGCCCAAGATCCTCCGGGCAGCCCCAGCATTTT.

The genes are TRBV25-1 and TRBJ2-1; TRBD1 matches at 11 bases. CDR3 length: 18 residues. The germline V gene has CDR1 MGHDK and CDR2 SYGVNS. V shed 2 bases, J shed 7 bases, and the junction held 13 bases outside the gene matches. CDR3 protein: CASSEPNEGQGARNEQFF. The CDR3 DNA is TGTGCCAGCAGTGAACCTAACGAAGGACAGGGGGCGCGTAATGAGCAGTTCTTC.

A single count supports this clone. The chain couples TRBV28 to TRBJ1-5; D is possibly TRBD1 (6 bases). The CDR3 totals 16 residues. V lost 2 bases and J lost 3, with 14 bases in between. Germline assignment: CDR1 MDHEN and CDR2 SYDVKM. The CDR3 loop is CASSLPQGDLNQPQHF. As DNA, the CDR3 is TGTGCCAGCAGTTTACCACAGGGAGATCTCAATCAGCCCCAGCATTTT.

V is TRBV5-4 and J is TRBJ2-7; tentatively, D is TRBD1 (6 bases). The germline V and J ends were trimmed by 4 bases and 3 bases, with 14 bases remaining between them. Germline lookup yields CDR1 SGHNT and CDR2 YYREEE (reference sequence). CDR3 length: 14 residues. This CDR3 is CASSARDTDYEQYF. The CDR3 DNA follows: TGTGCCAGCAGCGCCCGGGACACGGACTACGAGCAGTACTTC.

The chain employs TRBV6-5 and TRBJ1-1, with D possibly matching TRBD1 (6 bases). The germline gives CDR1 MNHEY, CDR2 SVGAGI. Trimming took off 6 bases at V and 1 base at J, with 12 bases between the two ends. CDR3 length equals 14 residues. Written as DNA, the CDR3 is TGTGCCAGCAGGACGACAGGAAAGAACACTGAAGCTTTCTTT. It translates to CASRTTGKNTEAFF.

This clone was detected once. V gene TRBV27 combines with J gene TRBJ2-1, with 11 bases that match TRBD2. After removal of 6 bases from V and 8 bases from J, the junction contained 6 bases not matched to a gene. Germline CDR1 is MNHEY and CDR2 is SMNVEV (reference sequence). This CDR3 has 14 amino acids. The CDR3 sequence: CASSGTSGGYEQFF. In DNA, the CDR3 is TGTGCCAGCAGCGGGACTAGCGGTGGGTATGAGCAGTTCTTC.

In nucleotides, the CDR3 is TGTGCCAGCAGCCCCGGAGGGACCCAGTACTTC. Its translation is CASSPGGTQYF. The chain uses TRBV7-7 and TRBJ2-5; TRBD2 is a possible D gene (5 bases). Looked up from germline, CDR1 is SSHAT and CDR2 is FNYEAQ (reference sequence). The ends were cut back, 5 bases at V and 7 bases at J, with 8 bases in the middle. CDR3 length: 11 residues.

This clone was found once. The rearrangement links TRBV15 to TRBJ2-5; TRBD2 aligns across 10 bases. CDR3 length: 15 residues. V shed 1 base, J shed 4 bases, and the junction held 3 bases outside the gene matches. Germline CDR1 and CDR2: LNHNV and YYDKDF (reference sequence). The DNA for the CDR3 is TGTGCCACCAGCAGAGCTGCTAGCGGGAGAGAGACCCAGTACTTC. The encoded protein is CATSRAASGRETQYF.

V and J are TRBV5-8 and TRBJ2-6; no clear D gene. The germline V and J ends were trimmed by 3 bases and 0 bases, with 19 bases remaining between them. The CDR3 totals 19 residues. The V gene's germline CDR1 is SGHTS and CDR2 YDEGEE. The CDR3 region is CASSSNSRDFISGANVLTF. CDR3 DNA: TGTGCCAGCAGCTCTAATAGCCGCGACTTTATCTCTGGGGCCAACGTCCTGACTTTC.

The chain couples TRBV14 to TRBJ1-2; no firm D call. The CDR3 runs to 12 residues. Germline CDR1 reads SGHDN; CDR2 reads FVKESK. The V gene lost 1 base and the J gene lost 10 bases, with 10 bases spanning the gap. The CDR3 protein is CASSQGRSDYTF. CDR3 nucleotides: TGTGCCAGCAGCCAAGGCCGATCAGACTACACCTTC.

CDR3 region: CASSKSEGTQYF. In nucleotides, the CDR3 is TGCGCCAGCAGCAAATCCGAGGGGACCCAGTACTTC. V and J are TRBV4-3 and TRBJ2-5, with D maybe TRBD2 (5 bases). The CDR3 contains 12 residues. V shed 5 bases and J shed 7 bases, with 11 bases lying between them. Germline CDR1 and CDR2: LGHNA and YSLEER.

The chain carries TRBV19 and TRBJ2-1, with 11 bases fitting TRBD2. Germline V gene data show CDR1 as LNHDA and CDR2 as SQIVND (reference sequence). Losses at the gene ends were 8 bases for V and 9 bases for J; bases not matched to a gene: 9. CDR3 length: 14 residues. As DNA, the CDR3 is TGTGCCAGTGGACTAGCGGGCGGCGGGTCTGAGCAGTTCTTC. Translation: CASGLAGGGSEQFF.

The chain carries TRBV9 and TRBJ1-6; 10 bases map to TRBD1. V gave up 0 bases and J gave up 10 bases; unmatched junction bases: 4. CDR1 is SGDLS, CDR2 YYNGEE, per germline. This CDR3 has 15 amino acids. The DNA for the CDR3 is TGTGCCAGCAGCGTAGAGGGGACAGGGGAGTCACCCCTCCACTTT. This translates into CASSVEGTGESPLHF.

The rearrangement links TRBV9 to TRBJ1-1; maybe TRBD1 (6 bases). This CDR3 has 15 amino acids. Germline assignment: CDR1 SGDLS and CDR2 YYNGEE. The ends were cut back, 4 bases at V and 1 base at J, with 14 bases in the middle. CDR3 loop: CASSPSGGGNTEAFF. CDR3 nucleotides: TGTGCCAGCAGCCCATCGGGGGGCGGGAACACTGAAGCTTTCTTT.

This clone has a single count. The V and J genes are TRBV4-1 and TRBJ2-1, with 10 bases fitting TRBD1. V was pared by 6 bases and J by 3 bases, with 5 bases of the junction left unmatched. This CDR3 comprises 15 residues. Germline loops: CDR1 MGHRA, CDR2 YSYEKL. The chain's CDR3 is CASSVGTGDYNEQFF. The CDR3 bases are TGCGCCAGCAGTGTCGGGACAGGGGACTACAATGAGCAGTTCTTC.

The genes are TRBV6-6 and TRBJ2-2, with D unclear. The V gene lost 0 bases and the J gene lost 1 base, with 6 bases spanning the gap. Germline lookup yields CDR1 MNHNY and CDR2 SVGAGI (reference sequence). CDR3 length: 15 residues. The CDR3: CASSYSPGNTGELFF. For the CDR3, the DNA is TGTGCCAGCAGTTACTCTCCGGGGAACACCGGGGAGCTGTTTTTT.

This clone came up once. The chain links TRBV18 to TRBJ2-1; 11 nucleotides agree with TRBD2. Germline CDR1 KGHSH, CDR2 LQKENI. This CDR3 is built from 15 residues. The trim removed 5 bases at V and 12 bases at J, leaving 12 bases unmatched. The CDR3 loop is CASSTGLAAALGQFF. The CDR3 nucleotides are TGTGCCAGCTCAACGGGACTAGCGGCCGCATTAGGGCAGTTCTTC.

This chain uses TRBV7-2 with TRBJ2-7, with D possibly TRBD1 on 6 matching bases. The ends were cut back, 5 bases at V and 0 bases at J, with 11 bases in the middle. The CDR3 loop spans 14 amino acids. Germline V gives CDR1 SGHTA, CDR2 FQGNSA. CDR3 coding DNA: TGTGCCAGCAGCCCAGTAGGGGGCTCCTACGAGCAGTACTTC. It specifies CASSPVGGSYEQYF.

By its share, this clone is medium-sized. The chain employs TRBV25-1 and TRBJ1-1; D gene ambiguous. With 1 base removed from V and 0 bases from J, the gap between germline ends came to 9 bases. The germline V gene has CDR1 MGHDK and CDR2 SYGVNS. CDR3 length equals 15 residues. The DNA of the CDR3 is TGTGCCAGCAGTGAATCCCGGACTATGAACACTGAAGCTTTCTTT. Translating gives CASSESRTMNTEAFF.

This clone was seen a handful of times. The CDR3 does not close with the conserved phenylalanine or tryptophan, likely indicating a read error. The limits of the CDR3 on the DNA are not certain, so only TCRdb's listed CDR3 is given. The chain has TRBV5-6 and TRBJ1-1. Germline lookup yields CDR1 SGHDT and CDR2 YYEEEE. The CDR3 has 13 residues if both end residues are counted. CDR3 sequence reads: CASSYPGGSVVGV.